These T cell receptor beta chains were read from a single sample in a study of blood T cell repertoires in COVID-19. Generated by immunoSEQ multiplex PCR, the TCRdb table keeps only in-frame clones and is missing some. The data hold 25,000 or so clones, with 90% observed a single time. The sequenced material came from peripheral blood. All receptors derive from a man in his 70s with acute or convalescent COVID-19. CDR3s include the opening cysteine and the closing phenylalanine or tryptophan. D genes are given only for firm matches. The size of a clone is reported for some rows only, either as once, few or many, or as a class for expanded clones.

cdr3_aa: CASSLLASGNTGELFF
cdr3_nt: TGTGCCAGCAGCTTATTGGCTAGCGGGAACACCGGGGAGCTGTTTTTT
clone_size: NA
cdr3_length: 16
v_call: TRBV7-8
j_call: TRBJ2-2
d_call: TRBD2

cdr3_aa: CASSPSTSVNEQFF
cdr3_nt: TGTGCCAGCAGCCCCTCAACTAGCGTCAATGAGCAGTTCTTC
clone_size: NA
cdr3_length: 14
v_call: TRBV5-4
j_call: TRBJ2-1
d_call: TRBD2

cdr3_aa: CASSLEYRAYNSPLHF
cdr3_nt: TGTGCCAGCAGCTTGGAATACAGGGCCTATAATTCACCCCTCCACTTT
clone_size: NA
cdr3_length: 16
v_call: TRBV5-5
j_call: TRBJ1-6
d_call: NA

cdr3_aa: CASSLRWTNSYEQYF
cdr3_nt: TGTGCCAGCAGCCTCCGCTGGACAAACTCCTACGAGCAGTACTTC
clone_size: NA
cdr3_length: 15
v_call: TRBV3-1/TRBV3-2
j_call: TRBJ2-7
d_call: NA

cdr3_aa: CASSVSTVNTEAFF
cdr3_nt: TGTGCCAGCAGCGTATCGACAGTGAACACTGAAGCTTTCTTT
clone_size: NA
cdr3_length: 14
v_call: TRBV7-8
j_call: TRBJ1-1
d_call: NA

cdr3_aa: CASSQDWLGGASFYNEQFF
cdr3_nt: TGTGCCAGCAGCCAAGATTGGTTAGGAGGAGCGAGTTTTTACAATGAGCAGTTCTTC
clone_size: NA
cdr3_length: 19
v_call: TRBV3-1/TRBV3-2
j_call: TRBJ2-1
d_call: NA

cdr3_aa: CASSFPGAYEQYF
cdr3_nt: TGTGCCAGCAGCTTCCCGGGGGCCTACGAGCAGTACTTC
clone_size: NA
cdr3_length: 13
v_call: TRBV7-2
j_call: TRBJ2-7
d_call: NA

cdr3_aa: CASSPTDSSYEQYF
cdr3_nt: TGTGCCAGCTCACCAACCGACTCGTCCTACGAGCAGTACTTC
clone_size: NA
cdr3_length: 14
v_call: TRBV18
j_call: TRBJ2-7
d_call: NA

cdr3_aa: CASSSTSRTDTDTQYF
cdr3_nt: TGTGCCAGCAGTTCGACTAGTAGAACCGACACAGATACGCAGTATTTT
clone_size: NA
cdr3_length: 16
v_call: TRBV6-5
j_call: TRBJ2-3
d_call: NA

cdr3_aa: CASSGAGRGLGGYTF
cdr3_nt: TGTGCCAGCAGTGGTGCGGGCAGGGGGCTAGGAGGCTACACCTTC
clone_size: NA
cdr3_length: 15
v_call: TRBV27
j_call: TRBJ1-2
d_call: TRBD1

cdr3_aa: CASSPEAGGSSEAFF
cdr3_nt: TGCGCCAGCAGCCCGGAGGCAGGGGGCTCTTCTGAAGCTTTCTTT
clone_size: NA
cdr3_length: 15
v_call: TRBV5-1
j_call: TRBJ1-1
d_call: TRBD1

cdr3_aa: CASTPGGLYGYTF
cdr3_nt: TGTGCCAGCACCCCGGGGGGCCTCTATGGCTACACCTTC
clone_size: once
cdr3_length: 13
v_call: TRBV7-9
j_call: TRBJ1-2
d_call: NA

cdr3_aa: CASSLGPPNNEQFF
cdr3_nt: TGTGCCAGCAGCTTAGGGCCCCCGAACAATGAGCAGTTCTTC
clone_size: NA
cdr3_length: 14
v_call: TRBV7-3
j_call: TRBJ2-1
d_call: NA

cdr3_aa: CASSPGTSGTTDTQYF
cdr3_nt: TGTGCCAGCTCCCCAGGGACTAGCGGGACCACAGATACGCAGTATTTT
clone_size: NA
cdr3_length: 16
v_call: TRBV18
j_call: TRBJ2-3
d_call: TRBD2

cdr3_aa: CASAGTGGYGYTF
cdr3_nt: TGTGCCAGTGCCGGGACGGGGGGCTATGGCTACACCTTC
clone_size: NA
cdr3_length: 13
v_call: TRBV19
j_call: TRBJ1-2
d_call: NA

cdr3_aa: CASSPGQGAYEQYF
cdr3_nt: TGTGCCAGTAGTCCGGGACAGGGGGCTTACGAGCAGTACTTC
clone_size: NA
cdr3_length: 14
v_call: TRBV19
j_call: TRBJ2-7
d_call: TRBD1

cdr3_aa: CASSPARGSIGYTF
cdr3_nt: TGTGCCAGCTCACCAGCCCGGGGTTCGATTGGCTACACCTTC
clone_size: NA
cdr3_length: 14
v_call: TRBV18
j_call: TRBJ1-2
d_call: NA

cdr3_aa: CASTTAGRPGEKLFF
cdr3_nt: TGTGCCAGCACCACGGCGGGGAGGCCTGGGGAAAAACTGTTTTTT
clone_size: NA
cdr3_length: 15
v_call: TRBV6-5
j_call: TRBJ1-4
d_call: NA

cdr3_aa: CASSVGQGTYEQYF
cdr3_nt: TGTGCCAGCAGCGTGGGACAGGGTACCTACGAGCAGTACTTC
clone_size: NA
cdr3_length: 14
v_call: TRBV9
j_call: TRBJ2-7
d_call: TRBD1

cdr3_aa: CASSLVLRGVGTQYF
cdr3_nt: TGTGCCAGCAGCTTAGTCCTGCGGGGAGTGGGGACCCAGTACTTC
clone_size: NA
cdr3_length: 15
v_call: TRBV7-6
j_call: TRBJ2-5
d_call: NA

cdr3_aa: CASSVGSSASEQFF
cdr3_nt: TGTGCTAGCAGCGTAGGTAGTAGCGCGAGTGAGCAGTTCTTC
clone_size: NA
cdr3_length: 14
v_call: TRBV9
j_call: TRBJ2-1
d_call: NA

cdr3_aa: CAISEGKTSGTYEQYF
cdr3_nt: TGTGCCATCAGTGAGGGGAAAACTAGCGGTACCTACGAGCAGTACTTC
clone_size: NA
cdr3_length: 16
v_call: TRBV10-3
j_call: TRBJ2-7
d_call: TRBD2

cdr3_aa: CASSLFWNTEAFF
cdr3_nt: TGTGCCAGCAGCTTGTTCTGGAACACTGAAGCTTTCTTT
clone_size: NA
cdr3_length: 13
v_call: TRBV5-5
j_call: TRBJ1-1
d_call: NA

cdr3_aa: CASSQALQGPACTDTQYF
cdr3_nt: TGTGCCAGCAGCCAAGCCCTACAGGGGCCGGCGTGCACAGATACGCAGTATTTT
clone_size: NA
cdr3_length: 18
v_call: TRBV3-1/TRBV3-2
j_call: TRBJ2-3
d_call: TRBD1

cdr3_aa: CASSFFPGTGNYGYTF
cdr3_nt: TGTGCCAGCAGCTTCTTCCCCGGGACAGGGAACTATGGCTACACCTTC
clone_size: NA
cdr3_length: 16
v_call: TRBV5-5
j_call: TRBJ1-2
d_call: TRBD1

cdr3_aa: CASSLAGSEQYF
cdr3_nt: TGTGCCAGCAGCTTAGCAGGATCCGAGCAGTACTTC
clone_size: NA
cdr3_length: 12
v_call: TRBV7-3
j_call: TRBJ2-7
d_call: NA

cdr3_aa: CASSQNGYTF
cdr3_nt: TGTGCCAGCAGCCAGAATGGCTACACCTTC
clone_size: NA
cdr3_length: 10
v_call: TRBV11-2
j_call: TRBJ1-2
d_call: NA

cdr3_aa: CATSDGTMDQPQHF
cdr3_nt: TGTGCCACCAGTGATGGGACAATGGATCAGCCCCAGCATTTT
clone_size: NA
cdr3_length: 14
v_call: TRBV24-1
j_call: TRBJ1-5
d_call: NA

cdr3_aa: CASNSVNMNTEAFF
cdr3_nt: TGTGCCAGTAATTCAGTCAATATGAACACTGAAGCTTTCTTT
clone_size: NA
cdr3_length: 14
v_call: TRBV19
j_call: TRBJ1-1
d_call: NA

cdr3_aa: CASSQRGGVIGELFF
cdr3_nt: TGTGCCAGCTCCCAACGGGGGGGAGTCATCGGGGAGCTGTTTTTT
clone_size: NA
cdr3_length: 15
v_call: TRBV18
j_call: TRBJ2-2
d_call: TRBD2

cdr3_aa: CASGSGQGGNQPQHF
cdr3_nt: TGTGCCAGCGGAAGTGGACAGGGCGGCAATCAGCCCCAGCATTTT
clone_size: NA
cdr3_length: 15
v_call: TRBV6-5
j_call: TRBJ1-5
d_call: TRBD1

cdr3_aa: CASSLGGTNNEQFF
cdr3_nt: TGTGCCAGCAGCTTAGGCGGGACCAACAATGAGCAGTTCTTC
clone_size: once
cdr3_length: 14
v_call: TRBV7-7
j_call: TRBJ2-1
d_call: NA

cdr3_aa: CASSPSGTATDTQYF
cdr3_nt: TGTGCCAGCAGCCCCTCTGGGACAGCCACAGATACGCAGTATTTT
clone_size: NA
cdr3_length: 15
v_call: TRBV7-8
j_call: TRBJ2-3
d_call: TRBD1

cdr3_aa: CASSLHASYEQYF
cdr3_nt: TGTGCCAGCAGCCTCCATGCGAGTTACGAGCAGTACTTC
clone_size: NA
cdr3_length: 13
v_call: TRBV3-1/TRBV3-2
j_call: TRBJ2-7
d_call: NA

cdr3_aa: CASSSAVDRAALHGYTF
cdr3_nt: TGTGCCAGCAGTTCCGCAGTGGACAGGGCCGCCCTTCATGGCTACACCTTC
clone_size: NA
cdr3_length: 17
v_call: TRBV28
j_call: TRBJ1-2
d_call: TRBD1

cdr3_aa: CASSSNVQGAREQYF
cdr3_nt: TGTGCCAGCAGCTCCAATGTACAGGGGGCGCGCGAGCAGTACTTC
clone_size: NA
cdr3_length: 15
v_call: TRBV7-2
j_call: TRBJ2-7
d_call: TRBD1

cdr3_aa: CAISESSSGRAIEQFF
cdr3_nt: TGTGCCATCAGTGAAAGTAGCAGCGGGAGGGCCATTGAGCAGTTCTTC
clone_size: NA
cdr3_length: 16
v_call: TRBV10-3
j_call: TRBJ2-1
d_call: TRBD2

cdr3_aa: CASSLGDRGGYTF
cdr3_nt: TGTGCCAGCAGCTTGGGGGACAGGGGTGGCTACACCTTC
clone_size: NA
cdr3_length: 13
v_call: TRBV5-4
j_call: TRBJ1-2
d_call: TRBD1

cdr3_aa: CASTGQGNEQFF
cdr3_nt: TGTGCCAGCACTGGACAGGGGAATGAGCAGTTCTTC
clone_size: once
cdr3_length: 12
v_call: TRBV6-5
j_call: TRBJ2-1
d_call: TRBD1

cdr3_aa: CASSIVTGQSYEQYF
cdr3_nt: TGTGCCAGTAGTATAGTAACAGGGCAATCCTACGAGCAGTACTTC
clone_size: NA
cdr3_length: 15
v_call: TRBV19
j_call: TRBJ2-7
d_call: NA

cdr3_aa: CARSRPGLAGERGTGELFF
cdr3_nt: TGCGCCCGCAGTCGCCCGGGACTAGCGGGAGAGAGGGGGACCGGGGAGCTGTTTTTT
clone_size: once
cdr3_length: 19
v_call: TRBV10-1
j_call: TRBJ2-2
d_call: TRBD2

cdr3_aa: CASSLRGTGELFF
cdr3_nt: TGTGCCAGCAGCTTAAGGGGGACCGGGGAGCTGTTTTTT
clone_size: NA
cdr3_length: 13
v_call: TRBV7-2
j_call: TRBJ2-2
d_call: NA